This T cell receptor (beta chain) is from a study of blood T cells in healthy people across ages. To note about this clonotype: Its antigen is currently unknown.

Unmatched junction bases numbered 4, after V lost 1 base and J lost 4 bases. The CDR3 runs 16 residues. Germline CDR1 is DFQATT and CDR2 is SNEGSKA (reference sequence). A second PCR, run for about 6 to 12 cycles, used a sample-barcoded 5' primer plus a J-beta primer mix. Each single sample gave us at least 3 million CDR3-containing paired-end reads. One entry per CDR3 protein, called by TCRdb with MiXCR from the 5' RACE reads. The top ten hold 13% of the sample, which has under 1,000,000 distinct CDR3 sequences, roughly 34% seen once. Study-level points and caveats: It was held that the diversity estimates obtained from one million T cells were underestimates. Because sorting was not performed, PBMCs prevented conclusive naive versus antigen-experienced comparison.

The chain uses TRBV20-1 and TRBJ2-3, with 14 bases fitting TRBD2. The source of this sequence is a man aged 18-30 years in good health. The sequencing input was blood. This CDR3 is CSARGLAGGPADTQYF. The CDR3 DNA follows: TGCAGTGCTAGAGGACTAGCGGGGGGGCCCGCAGATACGCAGTATTTT.